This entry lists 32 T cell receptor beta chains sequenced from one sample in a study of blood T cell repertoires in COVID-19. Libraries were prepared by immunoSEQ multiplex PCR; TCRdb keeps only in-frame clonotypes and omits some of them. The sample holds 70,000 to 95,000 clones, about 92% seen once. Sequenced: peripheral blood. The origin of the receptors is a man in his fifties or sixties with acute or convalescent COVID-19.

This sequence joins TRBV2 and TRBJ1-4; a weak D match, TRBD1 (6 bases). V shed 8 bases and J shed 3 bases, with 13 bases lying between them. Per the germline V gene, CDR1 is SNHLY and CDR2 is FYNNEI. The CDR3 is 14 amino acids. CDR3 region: CASGTRGANEKLFF. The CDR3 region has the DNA TGTGCCAGCGGGACCAGGGGAGCTAATGAAAAACTGTTTTTT.

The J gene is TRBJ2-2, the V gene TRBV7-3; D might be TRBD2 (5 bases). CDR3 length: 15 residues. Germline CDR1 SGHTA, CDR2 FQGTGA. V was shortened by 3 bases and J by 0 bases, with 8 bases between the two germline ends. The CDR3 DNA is TGTGCCAGCAGCTTTGGGAGAACGAACACCGGGGAGCTGTTTTTT. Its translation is CASSFGRTNTGELFF.

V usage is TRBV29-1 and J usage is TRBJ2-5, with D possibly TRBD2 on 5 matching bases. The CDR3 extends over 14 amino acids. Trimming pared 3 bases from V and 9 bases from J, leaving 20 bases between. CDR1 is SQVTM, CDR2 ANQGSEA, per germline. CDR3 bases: TGCAGCGTTGATGGGATGGGCAGCGGAACCCCCCAGTACTTC. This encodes CSVDGMGSGTPQYF.

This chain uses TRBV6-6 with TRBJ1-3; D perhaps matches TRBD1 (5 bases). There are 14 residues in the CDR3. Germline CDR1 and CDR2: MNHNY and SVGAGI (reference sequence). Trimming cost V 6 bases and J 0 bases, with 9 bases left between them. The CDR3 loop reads CASRETVSGNTIYF. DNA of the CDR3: TGTGCCAGCAGGGAGACAGTCTCTGGAAACACCATATATTTT.

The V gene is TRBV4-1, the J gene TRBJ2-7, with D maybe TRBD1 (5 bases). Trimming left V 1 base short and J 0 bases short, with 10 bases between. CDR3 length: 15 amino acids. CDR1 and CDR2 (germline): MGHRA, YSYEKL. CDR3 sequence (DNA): TGCGCCAGCAGCCAAGTGGGGCTGAACTCCTACGAGCAGTACTTC. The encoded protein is CASSQVGLNSYEQYF.

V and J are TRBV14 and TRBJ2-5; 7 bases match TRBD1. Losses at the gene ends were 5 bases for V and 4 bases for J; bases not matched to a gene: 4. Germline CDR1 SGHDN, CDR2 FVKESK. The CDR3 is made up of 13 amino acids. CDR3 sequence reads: CASSNYRGETQYF. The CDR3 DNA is TGTGCCAGCAGCAATTACAGGGGAGAGACCCAGTACTTC.

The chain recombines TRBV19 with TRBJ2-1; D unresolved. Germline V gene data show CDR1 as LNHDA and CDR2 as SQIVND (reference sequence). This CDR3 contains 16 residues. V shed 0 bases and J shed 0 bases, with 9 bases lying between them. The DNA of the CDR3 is TGTGCCAGTAGTATAGAACCTCGGAGCTCCTACAATGAGCAGTTCTTC. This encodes CASSIEPRSSYNEQFF.

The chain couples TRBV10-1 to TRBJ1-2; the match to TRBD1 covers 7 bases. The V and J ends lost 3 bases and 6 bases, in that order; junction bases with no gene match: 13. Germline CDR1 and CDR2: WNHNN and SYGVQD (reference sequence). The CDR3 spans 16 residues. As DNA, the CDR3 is TGCGCCAGCAGTGATAAATGGGAGGACAGGACCCATGGCTACACCTTC. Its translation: CASSDKWEDRTHGYTF.

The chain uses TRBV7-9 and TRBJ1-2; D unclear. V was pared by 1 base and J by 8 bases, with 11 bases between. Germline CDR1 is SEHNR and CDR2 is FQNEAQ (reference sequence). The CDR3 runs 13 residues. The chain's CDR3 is CASSLEGAEGYTF. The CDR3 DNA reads TGTGCCAGCAGCTTAGAGGGAGCGGAAGGCTACACCTTC.

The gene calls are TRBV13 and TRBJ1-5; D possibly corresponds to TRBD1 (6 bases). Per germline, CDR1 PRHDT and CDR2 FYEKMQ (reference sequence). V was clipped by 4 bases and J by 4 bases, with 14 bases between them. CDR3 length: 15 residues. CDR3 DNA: TGTGCCAGCAGCTCACGAGGACAGCCAAATCAGCCCCAGCATTTT. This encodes CASSSRGQPNQPQHF.

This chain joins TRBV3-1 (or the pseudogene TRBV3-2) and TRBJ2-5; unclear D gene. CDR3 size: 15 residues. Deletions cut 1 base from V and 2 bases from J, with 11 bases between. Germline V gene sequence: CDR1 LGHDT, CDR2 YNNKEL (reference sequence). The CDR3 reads CASSQAGDRQETQYF. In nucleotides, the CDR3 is TGTGCCAGCAGCCAAGCGGGTGACCGACAAGAGACCCAGTACTTC.

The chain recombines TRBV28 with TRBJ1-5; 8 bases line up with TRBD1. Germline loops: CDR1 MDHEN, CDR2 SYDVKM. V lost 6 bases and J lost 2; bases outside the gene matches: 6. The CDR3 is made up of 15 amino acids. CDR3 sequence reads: CASSYDRGGNQPQHF. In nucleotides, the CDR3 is TGTGCCAGCAGCTACGACAGGGGTGGCAATCAGCCCCAGCATTTT. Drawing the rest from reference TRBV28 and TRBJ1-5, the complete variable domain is DVKVTQSSRYLVKRTGEKVFLECVQDMDHENMFWYRQDPGLGLRLIYFSYDVKMKEKGDIPEGYSVSREKKERFSLILESASTNQTSMYLCASSYDRGGNQPQHFGDGTRLSIL.

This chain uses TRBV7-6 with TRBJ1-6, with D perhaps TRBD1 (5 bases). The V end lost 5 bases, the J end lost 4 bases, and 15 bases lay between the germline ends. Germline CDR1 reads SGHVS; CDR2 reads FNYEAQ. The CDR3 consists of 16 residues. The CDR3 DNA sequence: TGTGCCAGCAGCAAAAGGGGCGGAAGATATAATTCACCCCTCCACTTT. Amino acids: CASSKRGGRYNSPLHF.

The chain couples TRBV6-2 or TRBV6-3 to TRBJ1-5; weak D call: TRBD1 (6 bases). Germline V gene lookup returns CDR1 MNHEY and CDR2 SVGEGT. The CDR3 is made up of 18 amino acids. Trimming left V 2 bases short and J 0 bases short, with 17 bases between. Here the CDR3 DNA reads TGTGCCAGCAGTTACGAGGCAGGGGCCTTACGTAGCAATCAGCCCCAGCATTTT. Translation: CASSYEAGALRSNQPQHF.

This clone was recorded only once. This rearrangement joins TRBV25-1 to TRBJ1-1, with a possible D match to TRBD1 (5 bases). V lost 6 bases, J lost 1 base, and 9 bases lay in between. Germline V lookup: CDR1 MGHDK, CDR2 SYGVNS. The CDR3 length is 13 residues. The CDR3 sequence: CASRQAENTEAFF. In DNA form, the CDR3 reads TGTGCCAGCAGACAGGCTGAGAACACTGAAGCTTTCTTT.

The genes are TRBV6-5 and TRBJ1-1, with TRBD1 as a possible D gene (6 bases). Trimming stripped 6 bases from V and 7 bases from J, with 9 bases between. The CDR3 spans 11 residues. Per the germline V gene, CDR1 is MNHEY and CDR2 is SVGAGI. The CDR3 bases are TGTGCCAGCAGAGCAGGGGTTGAAGCTTTCTTT. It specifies CASRAGVEAFF.

Here the CDR3 DNA reads TGTGCTAGTGGTTTGGCAGGACTAGCGGGGAATGAGCAGTTCTTC. This gives the protein CASGLAGLAGNEQFF. The chain has TRBV12-5 and TRBJ2-1; TRBD2 matches at 12 bases. Germline V CDR1 and CDR2: LGHNT, FRNRAP. This CDR3 spans 15 amino acids. V lost 1 base, J lost 7 bases, and 2 bases stayed unmatched.

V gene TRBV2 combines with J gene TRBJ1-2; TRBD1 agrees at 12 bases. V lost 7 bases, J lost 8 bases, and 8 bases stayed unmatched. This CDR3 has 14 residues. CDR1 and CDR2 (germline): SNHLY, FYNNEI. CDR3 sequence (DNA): TGTGCCAGCACCCCGGGACAGGGGGCGTGGGGCTACACCTTC. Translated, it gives CASTPGQGAWGYTF.

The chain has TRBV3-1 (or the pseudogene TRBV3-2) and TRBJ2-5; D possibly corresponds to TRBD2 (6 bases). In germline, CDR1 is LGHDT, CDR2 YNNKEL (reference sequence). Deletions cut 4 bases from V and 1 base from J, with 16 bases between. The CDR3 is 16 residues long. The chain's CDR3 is CASSLTGSGPQETQYF. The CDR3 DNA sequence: TGTGCCAGCAGCCTAACAGGTAGCGGACCCCAAGAGACCCAGTACTTC.

The CDR3 nucleotides read TGTGCCAGTAGTGTAACAGGGGGTGATCAGCCCCAGCATTTT. It translates to CASSVTGGDQPQHF. The V call is TRBV19, the J call TRBJ1-5; the match to TRBD1 covers 8 bases. The ends lost 5 bases at V and 5 bases at J; junction bases unmatched: 5. The CDR3 consists of 14 residues. Germline-derived CDR1 and CDR2 are LNHDA and SQIVND (reference sequence).

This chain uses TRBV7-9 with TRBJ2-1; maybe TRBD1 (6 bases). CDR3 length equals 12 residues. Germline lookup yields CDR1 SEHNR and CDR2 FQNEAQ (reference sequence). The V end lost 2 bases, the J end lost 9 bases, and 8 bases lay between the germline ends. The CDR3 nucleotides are TGTGCCAGCAGCTTAACAGGGCCTGAGCAGTTCTTC. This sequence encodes CASSLTGPEQFF.

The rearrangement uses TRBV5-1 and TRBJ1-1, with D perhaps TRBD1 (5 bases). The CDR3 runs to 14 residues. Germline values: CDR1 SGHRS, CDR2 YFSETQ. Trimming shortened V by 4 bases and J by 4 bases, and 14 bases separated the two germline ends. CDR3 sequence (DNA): TGCGCCAGCAGCCCGGGGGACGGGTCCACTGAAGCTTTCTTT. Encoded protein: CASSPGDGSTEAFF.

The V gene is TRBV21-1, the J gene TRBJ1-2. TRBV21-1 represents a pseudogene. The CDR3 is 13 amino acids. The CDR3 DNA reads TGTGCCAGCAGCCGGACTCGGGTCTTTGGCTACACCTTC. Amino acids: CASSRTRVFGYTF.

The CDR3 here is CASSLGDRQHTEAFF. Written as DNA, the CDR3 is TGTGCCAGCAGCTTAGGCGACAGACAACACACTGAAGCTTTCTTT. The genes are TRBV7-9 and TRBJ1-1, with D possibly TRBD1 on 5 matching bases. CDR3 length: 15 amino acids. Looked up from germline, CDR1 is SEHNR and CDR2 is FQNEAQ (reference sequence). V lost 1 base and J 3 bases, leaving 12 bases between the germline ends.

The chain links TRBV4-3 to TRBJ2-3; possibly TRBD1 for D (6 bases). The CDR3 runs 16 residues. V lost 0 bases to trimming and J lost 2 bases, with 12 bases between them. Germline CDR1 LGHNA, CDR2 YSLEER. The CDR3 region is CASSQDGGTNTDTQYF. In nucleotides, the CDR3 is TGCGCCAGCAGCCAAGATGGGGGCACAAACACAGATACGCAGTATTTT.

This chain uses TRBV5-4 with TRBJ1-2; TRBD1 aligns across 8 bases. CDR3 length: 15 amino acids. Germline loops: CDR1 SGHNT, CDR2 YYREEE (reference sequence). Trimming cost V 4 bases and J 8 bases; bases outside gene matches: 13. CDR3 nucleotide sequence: TGTGCCAGCAGCGACACGGACAGGGAGTTGAGGGGCTACACCTTC. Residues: CASSDTDRELRGYTF. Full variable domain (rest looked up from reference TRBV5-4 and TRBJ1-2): ETGVTQSPTHLIKTRGQQVTLRCSSQSGHNTVSWYQQALGQGPQFIFQYYREEENGRGNFPPRFSGLQFPNYSSELNVNALELDDSALYLCASSDTDRELRGYTFGSGTRLTVV.

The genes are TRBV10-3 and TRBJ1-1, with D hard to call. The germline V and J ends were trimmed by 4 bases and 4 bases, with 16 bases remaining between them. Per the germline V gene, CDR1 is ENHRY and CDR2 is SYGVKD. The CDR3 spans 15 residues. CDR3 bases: TGTGCCATCAGTGGACCCTCAATGAGGATCACTGAAGCTTTCTTT. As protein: CAISGPSMRITEAFF.

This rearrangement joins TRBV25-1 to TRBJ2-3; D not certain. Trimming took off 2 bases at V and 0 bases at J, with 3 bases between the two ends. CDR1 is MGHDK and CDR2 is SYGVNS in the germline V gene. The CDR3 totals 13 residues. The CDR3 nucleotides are TGTGCCAGCAGTGAAGCGAGCACAGATACGCAGTATTTT. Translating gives CASSEASTDTQYF.

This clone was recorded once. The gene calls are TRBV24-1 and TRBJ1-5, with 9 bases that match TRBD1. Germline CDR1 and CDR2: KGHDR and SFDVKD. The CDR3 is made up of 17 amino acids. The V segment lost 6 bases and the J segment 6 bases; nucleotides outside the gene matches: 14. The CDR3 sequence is CATSTGTGRGIGQPQHF. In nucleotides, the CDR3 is TGTGCCACCAGTACTGGGACAGGGAGAGGGATCGGTCAGCCCCAGCATTTT.

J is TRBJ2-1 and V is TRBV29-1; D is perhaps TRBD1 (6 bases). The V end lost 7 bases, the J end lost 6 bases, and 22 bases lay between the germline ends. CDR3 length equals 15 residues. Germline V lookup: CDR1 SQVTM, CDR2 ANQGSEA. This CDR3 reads CSASLMFGGRNEQFF. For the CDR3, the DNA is TGCAGCGCCTCTTTAATGTTTGGGGGCCGCAATGAGCAGTTCTTC.

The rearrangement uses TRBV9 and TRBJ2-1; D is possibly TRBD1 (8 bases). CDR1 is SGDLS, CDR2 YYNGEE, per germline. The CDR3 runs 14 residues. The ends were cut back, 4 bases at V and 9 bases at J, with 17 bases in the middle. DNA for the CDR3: TGTGCCAGCAGCCTTGGACAGGGCGGGAGTGAGCAGTTCTTC. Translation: CASSLGQGGSEQFF.

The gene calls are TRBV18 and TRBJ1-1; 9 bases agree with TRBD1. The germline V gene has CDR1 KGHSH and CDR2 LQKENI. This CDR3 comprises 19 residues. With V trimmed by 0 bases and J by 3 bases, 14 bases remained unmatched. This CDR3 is CASSPPYGTGQGGHTEAFF. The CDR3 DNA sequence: TGTGCCAGCTCACCACCGTACGGTACGGGACAGGGAGGACACACTGAAGCTTTCTTT. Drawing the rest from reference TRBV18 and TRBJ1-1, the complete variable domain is NAGVMQNPRHLVRRRGQEARLRCSPMKGHSHVYWYRQLPEEGLKFMVYLQKENIIDESGMPKERFSAEFPKEGPSILRIQQVVRGDSAAYFCASSPPYGTGQGGHTEAFFGQGTRLTVV.